This TCR beta chain was documented in a study of post-analysis software for immune sequencing data. TCR beta cDNA libraries included unique molecular identifiers. TCRdb re-analysed the PCR reads in MiXCR, keeping a single row per CDR3 protein. The sample has more than 450,000 distinct CDR3 sequences; roughly two fifths are singletons. This clonotype was picked up a small number of times. The sample comprised blood. The receptor was derived from a girl under 18 with multiple sclerosis.

CDR3 amino acids: CASSSLGTGAYEQYF. The CDR3 DNA reads TGTGCCAGCAGTTCACTAGGGACTGGGGCCTACGAGCAGTACTTC. The chain combines TRBV12-3 or TRBV12-4 with TRBJ2-7; a possible D gene is TRBD2 (6 bases). There are 15 residues in the CDR3. The V and J ends lost 4 bases and 2 bases respectively, with 15 bases between them.